The rows below give T cell receptor beta chains drawn from one sample of a study of cytomegalovirus exposure and HLA in healthy donors. This table comes from immunoSEQ multiplex PCR, and its TCRdb copy is limited to in-frame clones, with some not included. This repertoire shows about 74,000 clones, 94% found once; its top ten account for around 1.5%. Material for sequencing was PBMCs. All receptors derive from a man younger than 35 in good health and CMV-seropositive. CDR3s include the opening cysteine and the closing phenylalanine or tryptophan. The D gene is left open where the match is weak. The size entry is marked missing in some rows and otherwise reads once, few, many or a size class.

J,size,D,V,DNA,CDR3
TRBJ2-3,-,-,TRBV5-1,TGCGCCAGCAGCTTTATTCCCCCCGGCACAGATACGCAGTATTTT,CASSFIPPGTDTQYF
TRBJ2-7,once,TRBD2,TRBV19,TGTGCCAGTAGTAAGTTGGCGGGAGTAGCTTACGAGCAGTACTTC,CASSKLAGVAYEQYF
TRBJ1-3,-,TRBD1,TRBV28,TGTGCCAGCACACCCCGGGGGACAGGGGGCGGAAACACCATATATTTT,CASTPRGTGGGNTIYF
TRBJ2-5,-,TRBD1,TRBV11-1,TGTGCCAGCAGCCGTTATCCTCGCATAAAGGGGGCGGATCAAGAGACCCAGTACTTC,CASSRYPRIKGADQETQYF
TRBJ1-1,-,TRBD1,TRBV4-1,TGCGCCAGCAGCCAAGTAGACAGGGTGGGAGCTTTCTTT,CASSQVDRVGAFF
TRBJ2-1,-,TRBD2,TRBV4-2,TGTGCCAGCAGAAGTCGGGAGGGAGGGGAATCGAATGAGCAGTTCTTC,CASRSREGGESNEQFF
TRBJ2-2,once,-,TRBV29-1,TGCAGCGTTGAATTCCCCAGGGACACCGGGGAGCTGTTTTTT,CSVEFPRDTGELFF
TRBJ2-3,-,-,TRBV9,TGTGCCAGCAGCGTAGCCCCTAGCACAGATACGCAGTATTTT,CASSVAPSTDTQYF
TRBJ2-7,-,-,TRBV28,TGTGCCAGCAGTTTGTTACCGGGACTCCGCGACCTATACGAGCAGTACTTC,CASSLLPGLRDLYEQYF
TRBJ2-7,-,TRBD2,TRBV6-5,TGTGCCAGCAGTTACGCGGGAGCGGGTTACGAGCAGTACTTC,CASSYAGAGYEQYF
TRBJ2-2,once,-,TRBV28,TGTGCCACTATCAAAAACACCGGGGAGCTGTTTTTT,CATIKNTGELFF
TRBJ1-5,-,TRBD1,TRBV6-6,TGTGCCAGCAGTTACAGGGGGCTGGGAGGTCAGCCCCAGCATTTT,CASSYRGLGGQPQHF
TRBJ2-1,-,-,TRBV9,TGTGCCAGCAGCGCCAGGGTGAATCCCTACAATGAGCAGTTCTTC,CASSARVNPYNEQFF
TRBJ2-6,-,TRBD2,TRBV9,TGTGCCAGCAGCCCCCGGACTAGCGGGCGGCGTGGGGCCAACGTCCTGACTTTC,CASSPRTSGRRGANVLTF
TRBJ1-1,-,-,TRBV7-9,TGTGCCAGCAGCTTACAAGAGGGCAAGTCGACTGAAGCTTTCTTT,CASSLQEGKSTEAFF
TRBJ2-3,-,-,TRBV30,TGTGCCTGGAGCGGGGGCACAGATACGCAGTATTTT,CAWSGGTDTQYF
TRBJ2-3,-,-,TRBV19,TGTGCCAGTATGGCGGCTTTGTCCACAGATACGCAGTATTTT,CASMAALSTDTQYF
TRBJ2-3,-,TRBD1,TRBV25-1,TGTGCCAGCAGTGGCTCCGGACAGGGTTCCATCGATACGCAGTATTTT,CASSGSGQGSIDTQYF
TRBJ2-7,-,TRBD2,TRBV4-2,TGTGCCAGCAGCCAAGAAGGCGGACTAGCAAACGAGCAGTACTTC,CASSQEGGLANEQYF
TRBJ1-1,-,TRBD1,TRBV27,TGTGCCAGCAGTCTCAAACAGGGGCCGGTGAACACTGAAGCTTTCTTT,CASSLKQGPVNTEAFF
TRBJ2-7,-,-,TRBV30,TGTGCCTGGATGGTGAGTTACGAGCAGTACTTC,CAWMVSYEQYF
TRBJ1-4,-,TRBD1,TRBV19,TGTGCCAGTAGTCGGGACAGGGTTCGGTTTAATGAAAAACTGTTTTTT,CASSRDRVRFNEKLFF
TRBJ2-7,-,TRBD1,TRBV10-3,TGTGCCACCTACAACGACAGGGAAGACGAGCAGTACTTC,CATYNDREDEQYF
TRBJ2-3,-,TRBD2,TRBV7-3,TGTGCCAGCAGCCAAACACTAGCGGGGCACACAGATACGCAGTATTTT,CASSQTLAGHTDTQYF
TRBJ1-2,-,-,TRBV5-6,TGTGCCAGCGCACCATGGGGGGAGGGCTACACCTTC,CASAPWGEGYTF
TRBJ1-1,-,-,TRBV6-1,TGTGCCAGCAGTGTACGGATGGGCAACGCTGAAGCTTTCTTT,CASSVRMGNAEAFF
TRBJ2-4,-,-,TRBV27,TGTGCCAGCAGTTTCGGGGGAGCGGGAGCCAAAAACATTCAGTACTTC,CASSFGGAGAKNIQYF
TRBJ2-7,once,-,TRBV6-6,TGTGCCAGCAGTTACTCGTCCGGGGGCGAGCAGTACTTC,CASSYSSGGEQYF
TRBJ1-4,-,TRBD1,TRBV7-9,TGTGCCAGCAGCGAGGGACAGAGGAATGAAAAACTGTTTTTT,CASSEGQRNEKLFF
TRBJ1-2,-,-,TRBV13,TGTGCCAGCAGCGAGGCGGGGGGAACATATGGCTACACCTTC,CASSEAGGTYGYTF
TRBJ2-3,-,-,TRBV6-5,TGTGCCAGCAAAACCACGACCGACTCCGGTGAGCAGTATTTT,CASKTTTDSGEQYF
TRBJ2-5,few,TRBD2,TRBV7-9,TGTGCCAGCAGCTGGCTAGCGGGGGAAGAGACCCAGTACTTC,CASSWLAGEETQYF
TRBJ1-2,-,-,TRBV5-1,TGCGCCAGCAGCGGCAGCTATGGCTACACCTTC,CASSGSYGYTF
TRBJ2-7,-,-,TRBV19,TGTGCCAGTAGTCCCGATCTCTTTAACGGGCAGTACTTC,CASSPDLFNGQYF
TRBJ2-1,-,TRBD2,TRBV19,TGTGCCAGTAGTCGGGGACTAGCGGGAGGGTCCCCCGGAAATGAGCAGTTCTTC,CASSRGLAGGSPGNEQFF
TRBJ2-7,-,TRBD2,TRBV13,TGTGCCAGCAGCCTACAGCGGGAGGGCCTAAACGAGCAGTACTTC,CASSLQREGLNEQYF
TRBJ2-1,-,-,TRBV5-1,TGCGCCAGCAGCACCCATGGGACTGGCGGGTTCTTC,CASSTHGTGGFF
TRBJ2-3,-,-,TRBV6-4,TGTGCCAGCCGAGCCGGGATAACCACAGATACGCAGTATTTT,CASRAGITTDTQYF
TRBJ2-1,-,TRBD1,TRBV4-1,TGCGCCAGCAGCCAAGATCAAGCAGGGGGCCCGTTCTTC,CASSQDQAGGPFF
TRBJ1-1,-,TRBD1,TRBV6-5,TGTGCCAGCAGATGGGACAGGAGTAACTCTGAAGCTTTCTTT,CASRWDRSNSEAFF
TRBJ1-5,once,-,TRBV5-1,TGCGCCAGCAGCGCAAGGGGCGGCAATCAGCCCCAGCATTTT,CASSARGGNQPQHF
TRBJ2-6,-,TRBD2,TRBV25-1,TGTGCCAGCAGTGGGACTAGCGGGGGCTCTGGGGCCAACGTCCTGACTTTC,CASSGTSGGSGANVLTF
TRBJ1-1,-,-,TRBV28,TGTGCCAGCAGTTCCCCCGACGGGGCTGAAGCTTTCTTT,CASSSPDGAEAFF
TRBJ2-7,-,TRBD2,TRBV9,TGTGCCAGCAGCGTTGGACTAGAGGGGACCTACGAGCAGTACTTC,CASSVGLEGTYEQYF
TRBJ1-4,-,TRBD1,TRBV10-3,TGTGCCATCAGTGTTGGGACAGGGCGAGAGGAAAAACTGTTTTTT,CAISVGTGREEKLFF
TRBJ2-3,once,-,TRBV9,TGTGCCAGCAGCGTATACAGGAGAGCAGATACGCAGTATTTT,CASSVYRRADTQYF
TRBJ2-3,-,TRBD2,TRBV5-1,TGCGCCAGCAGCCTGGGACTAGCGGGAGGGACCGGCGGCACAGATACGCAGTATTTT,CASSLGLAGGTGGTDTQYF
TRBJ2-7,-,TRBD2,TRBV7-9,TGTGCCAGCAGCTCCGGGCAGCGGGGATACTACGAGCAGTACTTC,CASSSGQRGYYEQYF
TRBJ1-5,-,-,TRBV5-1,TGCGCCAGCAGCCCAACACCCACCCAAGGGGCGAACCAGCCCCAGCATTTT,CASSPTPTQGANQPQHF
TRBJ1-2,-,-,TRBV19,TGTGCCAGTAGTATAGAGGGGGCGGGAGGAGGCTACACCTTC,CASSIEGAGGGYTF
TRBJ2-5,-,-,TRBV7-8,TGTGCCAGCAGCTTCGCAGGAGAGACCCAGTACTTC,CASSFAGETQYF
TRBJ2-1,-,TRBD2,TRBV29-1,TGCAGCGTTAAGCGGGAGCGTAACAATGAGCAGTTCTTC,CSVKRERNNEQFF
TRBJ1-1,-,TRBD1,TRBV29-1,TGCAGCGCCGGGACAGGGAAATGGGCTTTCTTT,CSAGTGKWAFF
TRBJ2-2,-,TRBD2,TRBV7-9,TGTGCCAGCAGCTTGGGACTAGCGGGGACCGGGGAGCTGTTTTTT,CASSLGLAGTGELFF
TRBJ1-4,-,-,TRBV6-5,TGTGCCAGCAGTGAGTGGGACACTGTCTCATTT,CASSEWDTVSF
TRBJ1-5,-,-,TRBV6-1,TGTGCCAGCAGTGAAAACCCCGGTCAGCCCCAGCATTTT,CASSENPGQPQHF